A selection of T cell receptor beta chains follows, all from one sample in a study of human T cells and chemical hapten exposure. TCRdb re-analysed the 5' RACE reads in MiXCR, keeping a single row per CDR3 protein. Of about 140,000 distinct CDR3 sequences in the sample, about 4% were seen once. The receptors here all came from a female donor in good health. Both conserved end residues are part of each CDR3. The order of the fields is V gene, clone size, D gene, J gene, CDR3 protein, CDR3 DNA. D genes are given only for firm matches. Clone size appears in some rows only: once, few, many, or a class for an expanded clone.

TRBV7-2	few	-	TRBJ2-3	CASSSASYSRDTQYF	TGTGCCAGCAGTTCAGCCTCCTATAGCAGAGATACGCAGTATTTT
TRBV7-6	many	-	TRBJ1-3	CASTTLGASGNTIYF	TGTGCCAGCACTACCCTGGGGGCATCTGGAAACACCATATATTTT
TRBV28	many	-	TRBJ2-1	CASSIGLVYNEQFF	TGTGCCAGCTCAATAGGACTTGTTTACAATGAGCAGTTCTTC
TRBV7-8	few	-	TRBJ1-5	CASSLVGSGAPGPQHF	TGTGCCAGCAGCTTAGTGGGGTCAGGGGCGCCAGGGCCCCAGCATTTT
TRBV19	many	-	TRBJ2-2	CASSIGRGWNTGELFF	TGTGCCAGTAGTATAGGTCGGGGGTGGAACACCGGGGAGCTGTTTTTT
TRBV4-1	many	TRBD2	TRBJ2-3	CASSSHGSGGSTDTQYF	TGCGCCAGCAGTTCCCATGGTAGCGGGGGGAGCACAGATACGCAGTATTTT
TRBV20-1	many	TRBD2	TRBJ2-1	CSAHPVPQRGDREQFF	TGCAGTGCTCACCCCGTTCCCCAGCGGGGGGATCGTGAGCAGTTCTTC
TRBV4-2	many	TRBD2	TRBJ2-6	CASSQEASGGARGANVLTF	TGTGCCAGCAGCCAAGAGGCTAGCGGGGGGGCGCGTGGGGCCAACGTCCTGACTTTC
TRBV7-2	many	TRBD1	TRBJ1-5	CASSLGRGGNQPQHF	TGTGCCAGCAGCTTGGGCAGGGGGGGGAATCAGCCCCAGCATTTT
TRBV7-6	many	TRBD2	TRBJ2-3	CASSLASSGALGTDTQYF	TGTGCCAGCAGCTTAGCTTCTAGCGGGGCCTTGGGCACAGATACGCAGTATTTT
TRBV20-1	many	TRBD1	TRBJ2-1	CSASVGQDYNEQFF	TGCAGTGCTAGTGTGGGACAGGACTACAATGAGCAGTTCTTC
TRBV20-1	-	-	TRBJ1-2	CSARDGGRYYGYTF	TGCAGTGCTAGAGATGGGGGGCGATACTATGGCTACACCTTC
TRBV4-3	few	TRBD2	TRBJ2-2	CASSHGLAGGRGTGELFF	TGCGCCAGCAGCCATGGACTAGCGGGGGGGCGAGGTACCGGGGAGCTGTTTTTT
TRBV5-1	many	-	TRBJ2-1	CASSLRGISFEQFF	TGCGCCAGCAGCTTGCGGGGTATATCCTTCGAGCAGTTCTTC
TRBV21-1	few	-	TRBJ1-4	CASSKSGIEEKLFF	TGTGCCAGCAGCAAATCAGGGATCGAGGAAAAACTGTTTTTT
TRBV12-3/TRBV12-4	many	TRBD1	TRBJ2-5	CASSPGQGKETQYF	TGTGCCAGCAGCCCGGGACAGGGCAAAGAGACCCAGTACTTC
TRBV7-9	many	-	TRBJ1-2	CASSLQGTLNGYTF	TGTGCCAGCAGCTTACAGGGAACGCTCAATGGCTACACCTTC
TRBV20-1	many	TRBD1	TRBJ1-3	CSARGAPGQGRGTIYF	TGCAGTGCTAGAGGGGCCCCGGGACAGGGAAGGGGCACCATATATTTT
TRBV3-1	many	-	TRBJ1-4	CASSQVSGEATNEKLFF	TGTGCCAGCAGCCAAGTTTCAGGGGAAGCAACTAATGAAAAACTGTTTTTT
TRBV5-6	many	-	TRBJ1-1	CASSLAGGGKNTEAFF	TGTGCCAGCAGCTTGGCCGGTGGCGGAAAGAACACTGAAGCTTTCTTT
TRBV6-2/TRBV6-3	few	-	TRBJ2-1	CASSYSFEYNEQFF	TGTGCCAGCAGTTACTCGTTCGAGTACAATGAGCAGTTCTTC
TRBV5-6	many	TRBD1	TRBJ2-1	CASSLEYRGNEQFF	TGTGCCAGCAGCTTGGAGTACAGGGGCAATGAGCAGTTCTTC
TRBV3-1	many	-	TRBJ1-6	CASGRRVSYNSPLHF	TGTGCCAGCGGGAGGAGGGTGTCCTATAATTCACCCCTCCACTTT
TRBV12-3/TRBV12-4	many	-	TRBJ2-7	CASSATHEQYF	TGTGCCAGCAGTGCGACGCACGAGCAGTACTTC
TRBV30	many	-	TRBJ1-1	CAWSATGGWGTEAFF	TGTGCCTGGAGTGCAACGGGGGGATGGGGCACTGAAGCTTTCTTT
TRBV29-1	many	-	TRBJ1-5	CSAAEGSNQPQHF	TGCAGCGCCGCGGAGGGATCCAATCAGCCCCAGCATTTT
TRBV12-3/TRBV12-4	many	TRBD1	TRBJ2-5	CASSLRTGGPQETQYF	TGTGCCAGCAGTTTAAGGACAGGGGGACCTCAAGAGACCCAGTACTTC
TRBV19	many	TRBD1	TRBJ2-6	CASRDRLGAGANVLTF	TGTGCCAGTAGGGACAGGTTAGGCGCTGGGGCCAACGTCCTGACTTTC
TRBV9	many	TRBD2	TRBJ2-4	CASSVDAGGLANIQYF	TGTGCCAGCAGCGTAGACGCGGGGGGGCTAGCAAACATTCAGTACTTC
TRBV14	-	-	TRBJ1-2	CASSLIGASYGYTF	TGTGCCAGCAGCCTAATAGGCGCTTCCTATGGCTACACCTTC
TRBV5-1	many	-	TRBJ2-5	CASSSTADQETQYF	TGCGCCAGCAGCTCGACAGCGGACCAAGAGACCCAGTACTTC
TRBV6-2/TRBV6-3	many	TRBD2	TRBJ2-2	CAGRLAGTGELFF	TGTGCCGGACGACTAGCCGGAACCGGGGAGCTGTTTTTT
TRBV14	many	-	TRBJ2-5	CASSQVRSSSSAQYF	TGTGCCAGCAGCCAAGTAAGGTCCAGCAGTTCGGCCCAGTACTTC
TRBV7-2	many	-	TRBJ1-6	CASSLAGLGNSPLHF	TGTGCCAGCAGCTTAGCGGGGTTGGGTAATTCACCCCTCCACTTT
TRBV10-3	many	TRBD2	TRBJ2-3	CAINRLAGGADTQYF	TGTGCCATTAATAGACTAGCGGGGGGAGCAGATACGCAGTATTTT
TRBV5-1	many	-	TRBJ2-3	CASSAGQFTDTQYF	TGCGCCAGCAGCGCGGGACAGTTCACAGATACGCAGTATTTT
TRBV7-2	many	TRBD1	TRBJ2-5	CASSSDRESKTQYF	TGTGCCAGCAGCTCGGACAGGGAGTCGAAGACCCAGTACTTC